Detailed here is one TCR beta chain. The source of the sample is a study of blood T cell repertoires in COVID-19. Authors' data handling: For nucleated cells, counts were estimated from reference gene primer amplification. Clones were sequenced by immunoSEQ multiplex PCR, and TCRdb holds only the in-frame ones, with some missing. V and J calls plus clone size are reproduced from that table; the DNA served to infer D and trimming. The sample holds approximately 270,000 clones, roughly 90% seen once. Each participant's cohort was designated according to participant-reported clinical history. The sample was PBMCs or T cells enriched from blood (not recorded which). The TCR was taken from a woman aged 55-69 years who had recovered from COVID-19.

The CDR3 region has the DNA TGTGCCAGCAGCTCCGATATGCGAAACACTGAAGCTTTCTTT. It specifies CASSSDMRNTEAFF. The rearrangement joins TRBV27 to TRBJ1-1; D is uncertain. CDR3 length: 14 amino acids. Germline assignment: CDR1 MNHEY and CDR2 SMNVEV (reference sequence). V was shortened by 6 bases and J by 2 bases, with 13 bases between the two germline ends.